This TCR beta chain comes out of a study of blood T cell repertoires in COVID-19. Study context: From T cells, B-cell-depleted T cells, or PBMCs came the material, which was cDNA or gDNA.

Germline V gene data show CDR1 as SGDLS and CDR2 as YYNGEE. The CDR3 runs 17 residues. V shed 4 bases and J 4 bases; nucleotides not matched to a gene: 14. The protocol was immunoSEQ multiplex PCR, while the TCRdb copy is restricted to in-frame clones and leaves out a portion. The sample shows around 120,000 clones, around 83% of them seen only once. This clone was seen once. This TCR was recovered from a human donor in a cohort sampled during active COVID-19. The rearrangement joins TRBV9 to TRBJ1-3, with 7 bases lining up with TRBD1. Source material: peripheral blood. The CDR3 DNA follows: TGTGCCAGCAGCACCCGACAGGGACTGAAGTTCGGAAACACCATATATTTT. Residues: CASSTRQGLKFGNTIYF.